This T cell receptor beta chain came from a study of blood T cell repertoires in COVID-19 (dated by TCRdb to 2020 to 2022). Notes on the research overall: Samples covering the acute and convalescent phases of COVID-19 were provided by collaborators in the United States, Italy and Spain. The material from the prospective study consisted of cDNA or gDNA derived from T cells, B-cell-depleted T cells, or PBMCs. Deeply sampled blood TCRbeta repertoires from subjects exposed to, actively infected with, or recovered from COVID-19 were included in the dataset. The repertoires were released in a freely available public database meant as a resource for research on the immune response to SARS-CoV-2. The samples were drawn from the first 160 participants of the ongoing ImmuneRACE study and from over 950 subjects provided by 6 global collaborators. A de-identified subject ID, COVID-19 status, age in years and sex were almost always included in the sample metadata. Where available, HLA class I and class II types were obtained from metadata supplied by the sample provider rather than from assay-based typing.

The cysteine opens and the phenylalanine closes a CDR3 of 13 amino acids. This entry keeps only the CDR3 DNA: 39 bases, framed from base 1. CDR1 and CDR2 are read off the germline V gene as KGHDR and SFDVKD. Trimming takes 4 bases from V and 5 bases from J, and the germline ends sit 9 bases apart. TCRbeta CDR3 regions were amplified from genomic DNA by means of the immunoSEQ Assay, a bias-controlled multiplex PCR. The original methods were these. Nucleated cell counts per sample were estimated from amplification of reference gene primers within the assay. Sequence reads were collapsed and filtered to measure the absolute abundance of every unique TCRbeta CDR3 rearrangement. For each sample, productive Simpson clonality was calculated as the square root of Simpson's diversity index over productive rearrangements. This is the immuneACCESS table as TCRdb keeps it, with only in-frame sequences that have V and J called. A part of the clones is gone; compared with another copy, unresolved V genes explain less than half, and the rest is unexplained. V, J and clone size derive from that table, while D and trimming were established from the DNA sequence. Recorded for this sample are about 190,000 clones; around 80% of them occurred a single time. The ten top clones hold over 13% of the sample.

Details on this clone: Its antigen remains unidentified. Base quality data are lacking; no much larger clone is found one base away.

Summary of the overall study and its limitations: How much clinical and demographic metadata was included differed by source and by participant, and the metadata was provided uncurated.

Whole blood was collected in K2EDTA tubes by collaborating institutions according to the institutions' own protocols. For TCRbeta analysis, collaborators shipped samples as frozen whole blood, isolated PBMCs, or DNA extracted from either of those sample types. Recombination connected TRBV24-1 to TRBJ2-3; the D gene is perhaps TRBD2, on 5 matching bases. The TCR comes from a man in his thirties or forties with active or convalescent COVID-19. Sequences were obtained from peripheral blood. The sequenced DNA is TGTGCCACCAGTGACCAGAGGGTAGATACGCAGTATTTT. Its amino acids are CATSDQRVDTQYF.